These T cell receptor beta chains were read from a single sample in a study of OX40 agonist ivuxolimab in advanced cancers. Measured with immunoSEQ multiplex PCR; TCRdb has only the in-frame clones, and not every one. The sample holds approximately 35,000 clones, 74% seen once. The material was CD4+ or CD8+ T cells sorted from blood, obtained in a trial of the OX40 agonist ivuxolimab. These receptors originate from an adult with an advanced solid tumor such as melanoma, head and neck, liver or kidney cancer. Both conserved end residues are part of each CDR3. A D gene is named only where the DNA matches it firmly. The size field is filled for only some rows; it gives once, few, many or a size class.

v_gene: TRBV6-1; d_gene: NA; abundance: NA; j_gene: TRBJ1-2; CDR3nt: TGTGCCAGCAGTGAATCCGGCAGCTCACGCGGCTACACCTTC; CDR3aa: CASSESGSSRGYTF
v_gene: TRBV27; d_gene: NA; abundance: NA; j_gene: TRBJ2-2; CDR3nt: TGTGCCAGCAGGGGTTCTGACAGCGCGAACACCGGGGAGCTGTTTTTT; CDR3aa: CASRGSDSANTGELFF
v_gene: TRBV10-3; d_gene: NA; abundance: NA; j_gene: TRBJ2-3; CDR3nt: TGTGCCATCAGTGAGTCGTCGGCAGATACGCAGTATTTT; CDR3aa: CAISESSADTQYF
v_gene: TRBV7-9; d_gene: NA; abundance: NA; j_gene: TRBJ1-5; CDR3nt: TGTGCCAGCAGCTTAGCGGGGGATAATCAGCCCCAGCATTTT; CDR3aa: CASSLAGDNQPQHF
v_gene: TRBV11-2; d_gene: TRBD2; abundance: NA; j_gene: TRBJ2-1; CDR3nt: TGTGCCAGCAGCCCCCTGGGCGCGGGGGGGTACAATGAGCAGTTCTTC; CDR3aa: CASSPLGAGGYNEQFF
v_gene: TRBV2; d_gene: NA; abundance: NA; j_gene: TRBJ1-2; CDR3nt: TGTGCCAGCAAAGGGCCCAGCATAGGGGGCTACACCTTC; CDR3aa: CASKGPSIGGYTF
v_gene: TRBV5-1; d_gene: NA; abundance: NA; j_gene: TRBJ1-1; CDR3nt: TGCGCCAGCAGCTTGGCTAACACTGAAGCTTTCTTT; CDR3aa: CASSLANTEAFF
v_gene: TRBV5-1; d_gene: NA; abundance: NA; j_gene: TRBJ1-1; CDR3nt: TGCGCCAGCTCAAGGGAAGGGAAGACCGGGGAAGCTTTCTTT; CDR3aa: CASSREGKTGEAFF
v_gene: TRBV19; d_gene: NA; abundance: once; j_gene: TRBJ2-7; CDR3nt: TGTGCCAGTAGGGAGACAGGTTCCTACGAGCAGTACTTC; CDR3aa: CASRETGSYEQYF
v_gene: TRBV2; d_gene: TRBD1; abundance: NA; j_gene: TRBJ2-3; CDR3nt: TGTGCCAGCAGTAAACAGGGGGCGGTCCCAGATACGCAGTATTTT; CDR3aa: CASSKQGAVPDTQYF
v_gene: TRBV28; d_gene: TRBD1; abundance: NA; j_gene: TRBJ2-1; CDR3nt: TGTGCCAGCAGGGGGGACAGGATGTCCTACAATGAGCAGTTCTTC; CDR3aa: CASRGDRMSYNEQFF
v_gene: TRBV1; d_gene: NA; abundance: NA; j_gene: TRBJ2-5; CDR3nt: TGCACCAGCAGCCAATCCGGGACCGACCAAGAGACCCAGTACTTC; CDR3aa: CTSSQSGTDQETQYF
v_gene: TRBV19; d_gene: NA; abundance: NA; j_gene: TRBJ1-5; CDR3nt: TGTGCCAGTAGTGCGGGGGACGGCCGGAATCAGCCCCAGCATTTT; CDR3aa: CASSAGDGRNQPQHF
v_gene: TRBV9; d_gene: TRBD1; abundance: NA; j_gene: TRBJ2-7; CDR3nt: TGTGCCAGCAGCGTAGTGGAGGCAGGGGGTGAGCAGTACTTC; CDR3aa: CASSVVEAGGEQYF
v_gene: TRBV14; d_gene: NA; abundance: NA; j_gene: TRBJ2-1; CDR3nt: TGTGCCAGCAGCCAAGATCAAGGGGGCTCCTACAATGAGCAGTTCTTC; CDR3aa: CASSQDQGGSYNEQFF
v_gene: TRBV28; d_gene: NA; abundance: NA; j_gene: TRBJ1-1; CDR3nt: TGTGCCAGCAAAGGGGGTAAAGCTTTCTTT; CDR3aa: CASKGGKAFF
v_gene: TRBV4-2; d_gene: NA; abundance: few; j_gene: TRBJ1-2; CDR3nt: TGTGCCAGCAGCCAAGACAAGGGAGGGGTAGATGGCTACACCTTC; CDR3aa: CASSQDKGGVDGYTF
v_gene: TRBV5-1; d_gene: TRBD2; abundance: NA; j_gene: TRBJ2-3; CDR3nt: TGCGCCAGCAGCTGGACTAGCGGGAGCACAGATACGCAGTATTTT; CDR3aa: CASSWTSGSTDTQYF
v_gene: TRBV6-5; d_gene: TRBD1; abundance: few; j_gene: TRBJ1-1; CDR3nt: TGTGCCAGCAGTTACGGGCAGGGGACAGGTGAAGCTTTCTTT; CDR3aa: CASSYGQGTGEAFF
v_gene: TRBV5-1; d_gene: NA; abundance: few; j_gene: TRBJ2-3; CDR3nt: TGCGCCAGCAGCTTGGTGGGTCCGGGGTTCGCAGATACGCAGTATTTT; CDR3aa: CASSLVGPGFADTQYF
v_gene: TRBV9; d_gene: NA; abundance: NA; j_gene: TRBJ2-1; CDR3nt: TGTGCCAGCAGCGTACAGGGGTTTGGGGCCTACAATGAGCAGTTCTTC; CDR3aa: CASSVQGFGAYNEQFF
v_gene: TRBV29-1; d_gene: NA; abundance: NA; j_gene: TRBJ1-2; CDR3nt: TGCAGCGCGATCAGGGTTTATTCGGATGGCTACACCTTC; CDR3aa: CSAIRVYSDGYTF
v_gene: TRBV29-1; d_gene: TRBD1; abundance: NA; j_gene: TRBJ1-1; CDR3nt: TGCAGCGTGGGGACAGGGGCCCGGGACACTGAAGCTTTCTTT; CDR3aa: CSVGTGARDTEAFF
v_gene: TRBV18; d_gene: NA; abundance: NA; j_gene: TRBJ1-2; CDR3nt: TGTGCCAGCTCACCCCCACAGACTTCCATTGGCTACACCTTC; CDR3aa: CASSPPQTSIGYTF
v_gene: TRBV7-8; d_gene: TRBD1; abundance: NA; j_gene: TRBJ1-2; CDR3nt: TGTGCCAGCAGTTTTCCGGGACAGGGATATGGCTACACCTTC; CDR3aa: CASSFPGQGYGYTF
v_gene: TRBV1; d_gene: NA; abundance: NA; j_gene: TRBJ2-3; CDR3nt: TGCACCAGCAGCCAAGATCTAGTACTAGCGGGGAGTACAGATACGCAGTATTTT; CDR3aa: CTSSQDLVLAGSTDTQYF
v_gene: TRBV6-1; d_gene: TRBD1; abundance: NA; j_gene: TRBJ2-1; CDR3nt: TGTGCCAGCACCTCCGGGACAGTCTACAATGAGCAGTTCTTC; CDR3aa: CASTSGTVYNEQFF
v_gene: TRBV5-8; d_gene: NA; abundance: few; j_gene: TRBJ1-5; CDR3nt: TGTGCCAGCAGCTTGCCACTTATTCCGGGCATGGCCCAGCATTTT; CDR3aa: CASSLPLIPGMAQHF
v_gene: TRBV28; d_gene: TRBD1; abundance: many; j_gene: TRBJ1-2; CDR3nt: TGTGCCAGCATCGCGACAGGGAGATCTGGCTACACCTTC; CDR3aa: CASIATGRSGYTF
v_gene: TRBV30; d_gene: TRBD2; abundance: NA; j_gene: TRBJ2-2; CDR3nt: TGTGCCTGGAGTGGAGGGCGGGGGGACACCGGGGAGCTGTTTTTT; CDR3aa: CAWSGGRGDTGELFF
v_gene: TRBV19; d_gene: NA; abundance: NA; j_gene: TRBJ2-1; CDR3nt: TGTGCCAGTAGTCCAGAATTCAGCTCCTACAATGAGCAGTTCTTC; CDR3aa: CASSPEFSSYNEQFF
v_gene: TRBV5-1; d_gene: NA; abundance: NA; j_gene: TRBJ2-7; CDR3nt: TGCGCCAGCAGCTCACAGGGATACGAGCAGTACTTC; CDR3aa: CASSSQGYEQYF
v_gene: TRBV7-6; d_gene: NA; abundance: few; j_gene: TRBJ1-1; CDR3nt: TGTGCCAGCAGCTTAGAGAACATGAACACTGAAGCTTTCTTT; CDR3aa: CASSLENMNTEAFF
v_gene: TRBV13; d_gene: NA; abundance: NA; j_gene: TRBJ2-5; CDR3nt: TGTGCCAGCAGCTTTATGGGAGTGGAAGAGACCCAGTACTTC; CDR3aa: CASSFMGVEETQYF
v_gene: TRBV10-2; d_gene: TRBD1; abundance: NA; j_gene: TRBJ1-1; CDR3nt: TGCGCCAGCAGTAGGACAGGGGGCACTGAAGCTTTCTTT; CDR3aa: CASSRTGGTEAFF
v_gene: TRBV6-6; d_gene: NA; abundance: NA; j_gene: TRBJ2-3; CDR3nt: TGTGCCAGCAGTTCCCCCACAGATACGCAGTATTTT; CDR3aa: CASSSPTDTQYF
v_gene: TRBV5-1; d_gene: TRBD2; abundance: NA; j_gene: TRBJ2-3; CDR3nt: TGCGCCAGCAGCGCCATCGGGACTAGCGGGACAGATACGCAGTATTTT; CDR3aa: CASSAIGTSGTDTQYF
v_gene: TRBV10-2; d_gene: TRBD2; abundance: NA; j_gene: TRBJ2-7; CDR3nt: TGCGCCAGCAGTTCGGGAGGGGCCTACGAGCAGTACTTC; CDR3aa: CASSSGGAYEQYF
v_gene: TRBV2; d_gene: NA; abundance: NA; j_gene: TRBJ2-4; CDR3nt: TGTGCCAGCAGTCGGTCGGGAACCCTAGCCAAAAACATTCAGTACTTC; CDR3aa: CASSRSGTLAKNIQYF
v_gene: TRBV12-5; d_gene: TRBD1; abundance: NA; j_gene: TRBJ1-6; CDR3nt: TGTGCTAGTGGCAAGGGGGCGTTGGATTCACCCCTCCACTTT; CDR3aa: CASGKGALDSPLHF
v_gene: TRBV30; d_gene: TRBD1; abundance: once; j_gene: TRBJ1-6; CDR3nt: TGTGCCTGGAGAACAGGGGTTAATTCACCCCTCCACTTT; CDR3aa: CAWRTGVNSPLHF
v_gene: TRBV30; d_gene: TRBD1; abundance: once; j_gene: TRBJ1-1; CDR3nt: TGTGCCTGGAACAGGGGCACTGAAGCTTTCTTT; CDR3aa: CAWNRGTEAFF
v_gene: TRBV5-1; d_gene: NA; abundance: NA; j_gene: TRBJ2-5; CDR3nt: TGCGCCAGCAGCTTATCTACCGGGAGCCAAGAGACCCAGTACTTC; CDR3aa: CASSLSTGSQETQYF
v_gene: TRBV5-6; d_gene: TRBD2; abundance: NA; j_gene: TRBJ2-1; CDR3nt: TGTGCCAGCAGCTTAACTACAGCGGGGCAGAATGAGCAGTTCTTC; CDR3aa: CASSLTTAGQNEQFF
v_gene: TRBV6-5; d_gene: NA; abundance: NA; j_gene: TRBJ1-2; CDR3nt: TGTGCCAGCAGTTTCGGACTAACCGATGGCTACACCTTC; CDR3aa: CASSFGLTDGYTF
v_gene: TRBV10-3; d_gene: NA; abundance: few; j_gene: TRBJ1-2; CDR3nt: TGTGCCATCAGTGCAGGGGATGGCTACACCTTC; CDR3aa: CAISAGDGYTF
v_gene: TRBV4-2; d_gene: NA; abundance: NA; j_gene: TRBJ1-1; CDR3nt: TGTGCCAGCAGCCCTCGCGTCCCGGGAAGGTACACTGAAGCTTTCTTT; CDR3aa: CASSPRVPGRYTEAFF
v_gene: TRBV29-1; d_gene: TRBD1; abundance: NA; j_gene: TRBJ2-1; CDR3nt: TGCAGCGTGGGGCTCACAGGGGGCGAACAGTTCTTC; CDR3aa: CSVGLTGGEQFF
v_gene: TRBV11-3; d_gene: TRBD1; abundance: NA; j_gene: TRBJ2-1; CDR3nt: TGTGCCAGCAGCCCACAGGGGGCGATAAGCAATGAGCAGTTCTTC; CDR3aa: CASSPQGAISNEQFF
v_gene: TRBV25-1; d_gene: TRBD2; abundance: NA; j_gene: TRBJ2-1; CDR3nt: TGTGCCAGCAGTGCGGTGTGGGGGGGTTACAATGAGCAGTTCTTC; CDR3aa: CASSAVWGGYNEQFF
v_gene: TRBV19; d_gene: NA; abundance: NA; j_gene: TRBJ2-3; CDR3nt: TGTGCCAGTAGTATAGATCGAGGAGCAGATACGCAGTATTTT; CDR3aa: CASSIDRGADTQYF
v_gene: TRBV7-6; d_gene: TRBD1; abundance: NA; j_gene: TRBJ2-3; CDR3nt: TGTGCCAGCAGCCAACAGGGGGCGCGAAGCACAGATACGCAGTATTTT; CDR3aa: CASSQQGARSTDTQYF
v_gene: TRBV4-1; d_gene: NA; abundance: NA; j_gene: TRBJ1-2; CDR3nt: TGCGCCAGCAGCCCGGGACACCATAACTATGGCTACACCTTC; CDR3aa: CASSPGHHNYGYTF
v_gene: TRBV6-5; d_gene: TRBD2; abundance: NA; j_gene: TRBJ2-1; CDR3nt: TGTGCCAGCCATTCGCGGGGGGGGCCCAGTGAGCAGTTCTTC; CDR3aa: CASHSRGGPSEQFF
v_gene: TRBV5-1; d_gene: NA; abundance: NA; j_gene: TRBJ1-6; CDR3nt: TGCGCCAGCAGCTTGGAGCCAGATAATTCACCCCTCCACTTT; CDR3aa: CASSLEPDNSPLHF
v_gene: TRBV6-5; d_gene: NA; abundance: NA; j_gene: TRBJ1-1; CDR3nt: TGTGCCAGCAGTTACGCCCATCTGGCAGGGACTGAAGCTTTCTTT; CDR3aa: CASSYAHLAGTEAFF
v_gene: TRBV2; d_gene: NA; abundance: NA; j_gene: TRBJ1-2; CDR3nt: TGTGCCAGCAGTGAAAGAAACAGTGCCAAACCCGACCTCTATGGCTACACCTTC; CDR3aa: CASSERNSAKPDLYGYTF
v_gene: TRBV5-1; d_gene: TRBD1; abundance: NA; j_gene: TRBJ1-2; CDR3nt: TGCGCCAGCAGCCCTAGACAGGGGGCGAGAGGCTACACCTTC; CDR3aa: CASSPRQGARGYTF